This entry is about one T cell receptor beta chain. These data belong to a study of blood T cell repertoires in COVID-19. The repertoire was sequenced with immunoSEQ multiplex PCR; TCRdb's copy has only in-frame clones and lacks some. Of 450,000 to 500,000 clones in the sample, approximately 83% were seen once. V shed 0 bases and J shed 6 bases, with 15 bases lying between them. Germline-derived CDR1 and CDR2 are LGHNA and YNFKEQ. There are 16 residues in the CDR3. The source is a human donor in a cohort sampled during active COVID-19. Sequencing used peripheral blood. The chain links TRBV4-2 to TRBJ2-1, with a weak D call TRBD2 (6 bases). This CDR3 reads CASSQEGTPESNEQFF. The CDR3 coding sequence is TGTGCCAGCAGCCAAGAGGGGACTCCGGAAAGCAATGAGCAGTTCTTC.